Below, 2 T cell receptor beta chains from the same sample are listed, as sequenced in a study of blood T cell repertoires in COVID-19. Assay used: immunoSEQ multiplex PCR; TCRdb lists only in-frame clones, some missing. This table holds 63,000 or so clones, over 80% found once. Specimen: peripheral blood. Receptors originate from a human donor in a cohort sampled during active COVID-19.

As DNA, the CDR3 is TGCGCCAGCAGCAGGACCCCTAGGACAGGAAGCTCCTACGAGCAGTACTTC. Translating it yields CASSRTPRTGSSYEQYF. This sequence joins TRBV5-1 and TRBJ2-7, with 7 nucleotides matching TRBD1. The V gene's germline CDR1 is SGHRS and CDR2 YFSETQ. CDR3 size: 17 residues. V shed 4 bases and J 0 bases; nucleotides not matched to a gene: 13.

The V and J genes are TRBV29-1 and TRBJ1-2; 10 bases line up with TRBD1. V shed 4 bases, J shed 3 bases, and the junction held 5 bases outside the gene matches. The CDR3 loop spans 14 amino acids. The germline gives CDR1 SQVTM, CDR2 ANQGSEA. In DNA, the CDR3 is TGCAGCGTTGCCCCGGGACAGGGGTACTATGGCTACACCTTC. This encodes CSVAPGQGYYGYTF.